This entry concerns a single TCR beta chain. What it binds is not known. The data were obtained in a study of CD8 T cells in ankylosing spondylitis. The study's findings and limits: Matched ankylosing spondylitis synovial fluid reportedly contained a significantly enriched population of disease-linked clones. Disease-associated clonotypes exhibited CD8+ identity and were relatively infrequent in peripheral blood. There was a TCR beta motif, made of several highly homologous variants, that appeared characteristic of ankylosing spondylitis blood.

The CDR3 runs to 17 residues. Germline CDR1 and CDR2: SGHKS and YYEKEE (reference sequence). Trimming removed 0 bases at V and 5 bases at J, with 20 bases between. A quantitative 5'-RACE method, one with molecular barcodes, was used to make TCR beta libraries. Using its own MiXCR run on the 5' RACE reads, TCRdb lists one record per CDR3 protein. This table has 200,000 to 250,000 distinct CDR3 sequences, approximately 16% appearing once. Sample: blood, either unsorted or a sorted T cell fraction (not recorded which). This TCR was sampled from a male donor with ankylosing spondylitis. V and J are TRBV5-5 and TRBJ1-1; D perhaps matches TRBD1 (5 bases). The CDR3 DNA follows: TGTGCCAGCAGCTTGGAGGTTGCCGGGACCATTGCGACTGAAGCTTTCTTT. As protein: CASSLEVAGTIATEAFF.